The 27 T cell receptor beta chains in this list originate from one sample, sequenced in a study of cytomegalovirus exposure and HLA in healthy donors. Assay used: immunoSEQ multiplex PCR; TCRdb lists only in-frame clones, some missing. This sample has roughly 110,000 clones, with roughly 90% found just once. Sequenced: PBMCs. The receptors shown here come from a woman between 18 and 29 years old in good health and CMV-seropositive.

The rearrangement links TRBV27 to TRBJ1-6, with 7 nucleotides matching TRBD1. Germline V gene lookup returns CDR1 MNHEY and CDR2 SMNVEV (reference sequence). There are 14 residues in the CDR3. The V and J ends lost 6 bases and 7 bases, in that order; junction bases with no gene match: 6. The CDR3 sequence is CASSWGDRNSPLHF. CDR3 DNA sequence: TGTGCCAGCAGCTGGGGGGACAGAAATTCACCCCTCCACTTT.

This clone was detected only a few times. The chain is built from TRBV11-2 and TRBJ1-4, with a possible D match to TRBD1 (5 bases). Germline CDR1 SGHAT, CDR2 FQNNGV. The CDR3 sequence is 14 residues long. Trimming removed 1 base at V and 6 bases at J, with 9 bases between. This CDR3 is CASSLAAGHEKLFF. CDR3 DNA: TGTGCCAGCAGCTTAGCGGCAGGGCATGAAAAACTGTTTTTT.

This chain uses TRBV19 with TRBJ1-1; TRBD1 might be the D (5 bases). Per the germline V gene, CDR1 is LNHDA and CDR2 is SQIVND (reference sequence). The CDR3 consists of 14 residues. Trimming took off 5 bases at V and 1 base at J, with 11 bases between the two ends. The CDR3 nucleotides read TGTGCCAGTAGTCCTCGGACACCGAACACTGAAGCTTTCTTT. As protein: CASSPRTPNTEAFF.

This CDR3 reads CASSREGGPGANVLTF. In DNA form, the CDR3 reads TGTGCCAGCTCACGCGAGGGAGGACCTGGGGCCAACGTCCTGACTTTC. V gene TRBV18 combines with J gene TRBJ2-6; tentatively, D is TRBD2 (6 bases). V lost 4 bases, J lost 2 bases, and 12 bases lay in between. The CDR3 contains 16 residues. Germline V CDR1 and CDR2: KGHSH, LQKENI.

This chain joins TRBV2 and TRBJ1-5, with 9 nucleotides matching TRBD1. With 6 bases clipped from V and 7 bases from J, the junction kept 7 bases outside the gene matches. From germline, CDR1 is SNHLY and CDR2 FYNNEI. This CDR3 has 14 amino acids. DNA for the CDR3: TGTGCCAGCAGGGGGACAGGGTCGGGCCAGCCCCAGCATTTT. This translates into CASRGTGSGQPQHF.

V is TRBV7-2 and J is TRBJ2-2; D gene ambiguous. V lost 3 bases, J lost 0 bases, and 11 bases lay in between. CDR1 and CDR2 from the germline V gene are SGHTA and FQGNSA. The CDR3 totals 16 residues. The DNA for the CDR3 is TGTGCCAGCAGCTTTTTGATAACAGCGAACACCGGGGAGCTGTTTTTT. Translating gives CASSFLITANTGELFF.

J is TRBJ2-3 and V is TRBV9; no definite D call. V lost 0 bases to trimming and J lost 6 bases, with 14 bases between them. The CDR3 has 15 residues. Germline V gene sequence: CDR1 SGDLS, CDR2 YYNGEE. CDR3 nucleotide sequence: TGTGCCAGCAGCGTAGCTTCCCTAGAGACCGATACGCAGTATTTT. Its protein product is CASSVASLETDTQYF.

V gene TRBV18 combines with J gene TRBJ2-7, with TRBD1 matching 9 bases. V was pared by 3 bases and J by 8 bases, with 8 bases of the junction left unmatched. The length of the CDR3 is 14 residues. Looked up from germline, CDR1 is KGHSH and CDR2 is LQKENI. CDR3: CASSPRQGVGQQYV. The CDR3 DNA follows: TGTGCCAGCTCACCGCGACAGGGGGTCGGGCAGCAGTACGTC.

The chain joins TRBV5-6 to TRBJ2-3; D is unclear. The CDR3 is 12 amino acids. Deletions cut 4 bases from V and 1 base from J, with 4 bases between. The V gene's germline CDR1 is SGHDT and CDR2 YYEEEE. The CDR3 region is CASSPGTDTQYF. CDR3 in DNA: TGTGCCAGCAGCCCGGGCACAGATACGCAGTATTTT.

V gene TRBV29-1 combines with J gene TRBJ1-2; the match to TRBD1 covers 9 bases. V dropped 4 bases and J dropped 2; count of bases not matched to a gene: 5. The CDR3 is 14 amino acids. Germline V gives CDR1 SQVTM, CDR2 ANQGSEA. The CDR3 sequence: CSVGGTGPNYGYTF. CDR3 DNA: TGCAGCGTTGGAGGGACAGGGCCAAACTATGGCTACACCTTC.

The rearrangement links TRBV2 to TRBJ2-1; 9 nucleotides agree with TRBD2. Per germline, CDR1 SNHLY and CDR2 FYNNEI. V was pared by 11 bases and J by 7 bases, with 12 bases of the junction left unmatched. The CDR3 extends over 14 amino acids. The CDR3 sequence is CASMWLAGYNEQFF. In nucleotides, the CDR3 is TGTGCCTCAATGTGGCTAGCGGGGTATAATGAGCAGTTCTTC.

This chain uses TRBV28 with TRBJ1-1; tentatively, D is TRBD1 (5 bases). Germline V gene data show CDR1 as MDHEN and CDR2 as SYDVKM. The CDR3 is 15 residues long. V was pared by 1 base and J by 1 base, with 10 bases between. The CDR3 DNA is TGTGCCAGCAGTTTATTGGGGCAATCGAACACTGAAGCTTTCTTT. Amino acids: CASSLLGQSNTEAFF.

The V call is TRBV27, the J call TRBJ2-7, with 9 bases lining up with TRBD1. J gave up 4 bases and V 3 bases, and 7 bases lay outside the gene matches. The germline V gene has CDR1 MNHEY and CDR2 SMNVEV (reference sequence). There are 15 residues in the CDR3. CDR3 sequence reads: CASSFSPTGGYEQYF. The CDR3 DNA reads TGTGCCAGCAGTTTCAGCCCGACAGGGGGTTACGAGCAGTACTTC.

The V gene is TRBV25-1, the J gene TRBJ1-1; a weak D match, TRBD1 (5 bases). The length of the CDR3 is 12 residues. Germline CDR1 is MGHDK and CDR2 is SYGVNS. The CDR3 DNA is TGTGCTTCAGGGTTCACGAACACTGAAGCTTTCTTT. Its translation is CASGFTNTEAFF.

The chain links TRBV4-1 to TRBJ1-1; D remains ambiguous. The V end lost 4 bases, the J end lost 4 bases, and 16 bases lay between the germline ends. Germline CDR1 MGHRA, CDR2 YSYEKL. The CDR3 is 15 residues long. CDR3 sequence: CASSPSEGAVTEAFF. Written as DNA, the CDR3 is TGCGCCAGCAGCCCCAGTGAGGGCGCGGTCACTGAAGCTTTCTTT.

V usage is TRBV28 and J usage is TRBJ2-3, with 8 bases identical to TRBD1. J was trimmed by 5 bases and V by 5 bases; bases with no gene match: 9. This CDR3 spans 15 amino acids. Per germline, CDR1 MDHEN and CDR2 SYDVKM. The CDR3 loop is CASSPPVTGGDTQYF. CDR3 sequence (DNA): TGTGCCAGCAGTCCTCCTGTCACAGGGGGAGATACGCAGTATTTT.

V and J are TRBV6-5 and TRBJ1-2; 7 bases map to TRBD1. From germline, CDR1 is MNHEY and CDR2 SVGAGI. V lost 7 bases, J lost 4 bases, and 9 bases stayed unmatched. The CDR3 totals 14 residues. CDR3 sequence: CASNPGGSGYGYTF. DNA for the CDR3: TGTGCCAGCAACCCAGGGGGTAGCGGCTATGGCTACACCTTC.

DNA for the CDR3: TGTGCAAGGGGGAGGCAGGGGCGCCGCCCGGGGGGCCCTCCTGAGCAGTTCTTC. The encoded protein is CARGRQGRRPGGPPEQFF. The chain recombines TRBV12-2 with TRBJ2-1; the table's D call of TRBD2 was not tested on the DNA. TRBV12-2 is flagged as a pseudogene. The CDR3 has 18 residues.

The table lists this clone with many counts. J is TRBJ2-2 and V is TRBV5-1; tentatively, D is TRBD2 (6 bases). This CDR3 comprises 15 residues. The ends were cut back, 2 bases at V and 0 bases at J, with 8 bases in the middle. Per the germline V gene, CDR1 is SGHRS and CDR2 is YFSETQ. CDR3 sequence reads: CASSLLAANTGELFF. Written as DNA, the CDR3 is TGCGCCAGCAGCTTACTAGCAGCGAACACCGGGGAGCTGTTTTTT.

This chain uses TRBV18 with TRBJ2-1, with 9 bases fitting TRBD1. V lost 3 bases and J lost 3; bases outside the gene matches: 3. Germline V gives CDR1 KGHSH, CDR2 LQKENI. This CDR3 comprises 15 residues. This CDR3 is CASSPGQGVYNEQFF. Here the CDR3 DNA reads TGTGCCAGCTCACCGGGACAGGGTGTCTACAATGAGCAGTTCTTC.

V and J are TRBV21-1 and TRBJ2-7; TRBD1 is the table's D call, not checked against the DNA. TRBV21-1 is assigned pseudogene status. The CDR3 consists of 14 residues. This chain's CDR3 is CASSRNRGAYEQYV. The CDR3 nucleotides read TGTGCCAGCAGCAGAAACAGGGGAGCCTACGAGCAGTACGTC.

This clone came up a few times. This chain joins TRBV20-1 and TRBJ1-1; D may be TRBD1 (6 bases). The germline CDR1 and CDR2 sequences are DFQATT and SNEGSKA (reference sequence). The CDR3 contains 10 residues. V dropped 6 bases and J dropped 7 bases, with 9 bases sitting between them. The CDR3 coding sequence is TGCAGTGCCAGGGACATTGAAGCTTTCTTT. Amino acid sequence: CSARDIEAFF.

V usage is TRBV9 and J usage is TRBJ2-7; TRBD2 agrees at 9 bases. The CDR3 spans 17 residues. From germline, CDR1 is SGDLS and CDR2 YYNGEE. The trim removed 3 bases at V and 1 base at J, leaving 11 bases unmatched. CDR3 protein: CASSEGGSGGYSYEQYF. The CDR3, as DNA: TGTGCCAGCAGCGAAGGAGGTAGCGGGGGATATTCCTACGAGCAGTACTTC.

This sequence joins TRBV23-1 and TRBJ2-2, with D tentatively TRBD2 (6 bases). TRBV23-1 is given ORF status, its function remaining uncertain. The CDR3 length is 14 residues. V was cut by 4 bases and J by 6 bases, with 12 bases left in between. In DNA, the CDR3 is TGCGCCAGCAGTCTAGCGGAGTTCCCCGGGGAGCTGTTTTTT. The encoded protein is CASSLAEFPGELFF.

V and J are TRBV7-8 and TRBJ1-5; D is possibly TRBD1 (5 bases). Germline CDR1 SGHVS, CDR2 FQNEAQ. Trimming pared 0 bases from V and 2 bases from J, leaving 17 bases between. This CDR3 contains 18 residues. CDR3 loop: CASSLAGPAGYGNQPQHF. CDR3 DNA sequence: TGTGCCAGCAGCTTAGCGGGGCCCGCGGGGTATGGCAATCAGCCCCAGCATTTT. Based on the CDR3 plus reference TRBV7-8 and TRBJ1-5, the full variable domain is GAGVSQSPRYKVAKRGQDVALRCDPISGHVSLFWYQQALGQGPEFLTYFQNEAQLDKSGLPSDRFFAERPEGSVSTLKIQRTQQEDSAVYLCASSLAGPAGYGNQPQHFGDGTRLSIL.

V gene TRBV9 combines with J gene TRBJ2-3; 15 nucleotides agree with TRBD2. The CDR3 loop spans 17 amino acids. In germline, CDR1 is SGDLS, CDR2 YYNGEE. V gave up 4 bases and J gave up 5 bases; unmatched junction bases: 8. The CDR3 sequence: CASSSRTSGGAIDTQYF. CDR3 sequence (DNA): TGTGCCAGCAGCTCCCGGACTAGCGGGGGGGCCATAGATACGCAGTATTTT.

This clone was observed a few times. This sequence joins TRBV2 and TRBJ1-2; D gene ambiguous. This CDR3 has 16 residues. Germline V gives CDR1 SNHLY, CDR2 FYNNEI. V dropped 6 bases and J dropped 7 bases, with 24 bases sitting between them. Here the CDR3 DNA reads TGTGCCAGCAGGGAAACGGATTACCGGACGAGGGTTGGCTACACCTTC. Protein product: CASRETDYRTRVGYTF.